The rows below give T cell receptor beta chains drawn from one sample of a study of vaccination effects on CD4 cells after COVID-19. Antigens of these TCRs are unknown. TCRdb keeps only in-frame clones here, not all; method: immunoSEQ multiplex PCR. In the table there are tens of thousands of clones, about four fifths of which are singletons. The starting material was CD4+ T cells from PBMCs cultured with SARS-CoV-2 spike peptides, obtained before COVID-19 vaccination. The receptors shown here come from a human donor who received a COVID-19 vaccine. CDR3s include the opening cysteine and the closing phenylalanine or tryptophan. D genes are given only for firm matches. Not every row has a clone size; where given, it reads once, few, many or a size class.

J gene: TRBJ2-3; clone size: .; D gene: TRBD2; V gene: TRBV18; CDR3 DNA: TGTGCCAGCTCAGCTACTAGCGGGAGAACAGATACGCAGTATTTT; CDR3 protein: CASSATSGRTDTQYF
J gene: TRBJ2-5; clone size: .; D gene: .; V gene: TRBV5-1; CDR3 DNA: TGCGCCAGCAGCTTGGGTACCACGTTAGGAGAGACCCAGTACTTC; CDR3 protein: CASSLGTTLGETQYF
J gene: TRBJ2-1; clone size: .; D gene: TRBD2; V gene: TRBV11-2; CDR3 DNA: TGTGCCAGCAGCTTCATGCTAGCGGAGCTCTCCTACAATGAGCAGTTCTTC; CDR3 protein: CASSFMLAELSYNEQFF
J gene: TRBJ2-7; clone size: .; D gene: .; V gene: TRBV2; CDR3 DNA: TGTGCCAGCAGTGCGTTGGGTTCAGGTGGCTCCTACGAGCAGTACTTC; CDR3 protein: CASSALGSGGSYEQYF
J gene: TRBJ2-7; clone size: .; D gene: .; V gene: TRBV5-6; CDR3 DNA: TGTGCCAGTATGAAAGGGGGGTGGTACGAGCAGTACTTC; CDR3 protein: CASMKGGWYEQYF
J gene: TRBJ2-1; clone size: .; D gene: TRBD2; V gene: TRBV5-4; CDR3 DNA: TGTGCCAGCAGCTTGACTAGCGGGAGCAATGAGCAGTTCTTC; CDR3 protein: CASSLTSGSNEQFF
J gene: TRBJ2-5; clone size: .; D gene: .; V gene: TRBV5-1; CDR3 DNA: TGCGCCAGCAGCTCGTTGGGGGAAGAGACCCAGTACTTC; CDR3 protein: CASSSLGEETQYF
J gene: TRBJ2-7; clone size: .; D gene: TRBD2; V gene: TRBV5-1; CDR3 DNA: TGCGCCAGCAGCTTCGGCGGGAGCTCCTACGAGCAGTACTTC; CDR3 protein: CASSFGGSSYEQYF
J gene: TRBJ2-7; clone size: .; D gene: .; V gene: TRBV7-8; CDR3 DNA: TGTGCCAGCAGCTTACATACACAAAGCTACGAGCAGTACTTC; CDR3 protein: CASSLHTQSYEQYF
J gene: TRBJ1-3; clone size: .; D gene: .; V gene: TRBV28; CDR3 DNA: TGTGCCAGCAGTTTATTAAGCCGCGGAAACACCATATATTTT; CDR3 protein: CASSLLSRGNTIYF
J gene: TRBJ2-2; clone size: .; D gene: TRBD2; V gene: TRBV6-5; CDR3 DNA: TGTGCCACTCGATCCGGCGCGGGAGACACCGGGGAGCTGTTTTTT; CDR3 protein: CATRSGAGDTGELFF
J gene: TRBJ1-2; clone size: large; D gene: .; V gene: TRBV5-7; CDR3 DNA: TGTGCCAGCAGCTTGGTTTTGGGCGGATTTAACTATGGCTACACCTTC; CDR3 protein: CASSLVLGGFNYGYTF
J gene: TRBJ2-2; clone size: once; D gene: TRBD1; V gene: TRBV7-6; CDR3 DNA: TGTGCCAGCAGCCGCCGGGACAGAAAGACCGGGGAGCTGTTTTTT; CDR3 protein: CASSRRDRKTGELFF
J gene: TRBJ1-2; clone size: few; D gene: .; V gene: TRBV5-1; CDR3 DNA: TGCGCCAGCAGCTTGGACAGGGTGGACTATGGCTACACCTTC; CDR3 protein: CASSLDRVDYGYTF
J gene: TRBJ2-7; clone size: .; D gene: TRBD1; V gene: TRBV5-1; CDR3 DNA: TGCGCCAGCAGGCTGGACAGGACATACGAGCAGTACTTC; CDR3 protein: CASRLDRTYEQYF
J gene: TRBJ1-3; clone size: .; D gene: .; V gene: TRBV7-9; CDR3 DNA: TGTGCCAGCAGCTCAAATAGGGGACGTAGCTCTGGAAACACCATATATTTT; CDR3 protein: CASSSNRGRSSGNTIYF
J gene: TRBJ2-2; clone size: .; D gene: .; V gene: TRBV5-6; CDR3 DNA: TGTGCCAGCAGCTTCGGAGGGGGGATGGACGGGGAGCTGTTTTTT; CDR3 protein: CASSFGGGMDGELFF
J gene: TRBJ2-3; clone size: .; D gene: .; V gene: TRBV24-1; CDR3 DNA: TGTGCCACCAGTGATTTGGTCAGATCCGATACGCAGTATTTT; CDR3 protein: CATSDLVRSDTQYF
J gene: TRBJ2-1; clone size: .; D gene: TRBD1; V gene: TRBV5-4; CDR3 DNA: TGTGCCAGCAGTCCGGGACAGGGGGCCTATGAGCAGTTCTTC; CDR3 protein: CASSPGQGAYEQFF
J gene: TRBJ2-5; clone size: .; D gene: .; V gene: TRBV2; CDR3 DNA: TGTGCCAGCAGGAAGGAGACCCAGTACTTC; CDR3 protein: CASRKETQYF
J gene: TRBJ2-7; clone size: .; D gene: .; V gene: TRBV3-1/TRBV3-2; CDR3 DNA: TGTGCCAGCAGCCTAATTCTAGCGAGCTCCTACGAGCAGTACTTC; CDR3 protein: CASSLILASSYEQYF
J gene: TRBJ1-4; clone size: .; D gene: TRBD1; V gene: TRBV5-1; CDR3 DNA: TGCGCCAGCAGCCCGGGGACAGGGGGGATTGTGGCTAATGAAAAACTGTTTTTT; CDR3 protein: CASSPGTGGIVANEKLFF
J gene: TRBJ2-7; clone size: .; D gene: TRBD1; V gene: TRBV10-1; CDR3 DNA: TGCGCCAGCAGTCCCCCGGACAGGGGCCGCTCCTACGAGCAGTACTTC; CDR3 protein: CASSPPDRGRSYEQYF
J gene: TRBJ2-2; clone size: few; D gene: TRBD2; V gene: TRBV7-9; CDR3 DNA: TGTGCCAGCGGGCCGCTGGGGGGGTCGACCGGGGAGCTGTTTTTT; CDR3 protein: CASGPLGGSTGELFF
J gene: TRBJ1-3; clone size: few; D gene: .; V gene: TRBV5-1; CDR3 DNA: TGCGCCAGCAGCTTGACAGGGTCTGGAAACACCATATATTTT; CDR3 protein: CASSLTGSGNTIYF
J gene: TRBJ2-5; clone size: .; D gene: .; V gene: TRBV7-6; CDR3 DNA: TGTGCCAGCAGCCCCGTGGGGGGGCCGCGAGAGACCCAGTACTTC; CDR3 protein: CASSPVGGPRETQYF
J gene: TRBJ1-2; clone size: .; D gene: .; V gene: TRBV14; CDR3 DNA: TGTGCCAGCAGCCAAGTTAGTGCCCACTATGGCTACACCTTC; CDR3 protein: CASSQVSAHYGYTF
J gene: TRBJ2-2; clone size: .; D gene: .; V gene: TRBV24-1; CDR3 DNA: TGTGCCACCAGGCGTGGTCACGGCGGGGAGCTGTTTTTT; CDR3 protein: CATRRGHGGELFF
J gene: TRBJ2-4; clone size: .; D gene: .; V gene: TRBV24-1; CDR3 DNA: TGTGCCACCAGTGAGCCGGGACAAAACATTCAGTACTTC; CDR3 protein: CATSEPGQNIQYF
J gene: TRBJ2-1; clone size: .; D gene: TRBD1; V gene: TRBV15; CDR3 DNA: TGTGCCACCAGCACAGGACAGGGCCCCTCACTCTTC; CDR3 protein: CATSTGQGPSLF
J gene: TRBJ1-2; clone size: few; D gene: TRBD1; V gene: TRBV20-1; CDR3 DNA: TGCAGTACAGGGGGTGGCTACACCTTC; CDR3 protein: CSTGGGYTF
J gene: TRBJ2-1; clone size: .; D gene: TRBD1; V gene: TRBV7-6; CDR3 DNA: TGTGCCAGCAGCTTACAGGGGGTCGTTAGCAATGAGCAGTTCTTC; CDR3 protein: CASSLQGVVSNEQFF
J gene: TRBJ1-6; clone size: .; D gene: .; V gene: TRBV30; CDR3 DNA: TGTGCCTGGAGCCCGGGACTCGATAATTCACCCCTCCACTTT; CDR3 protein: CAWSPGLDNSPLHF